This TCR beta chain is drawn from a study of CD8 T cells in Susac syndrome. Sequencing of TCR beta was undertaken in CD8+ and CD4+ T cells derived from blood. The authors negatively isolated CD8+ and CD4+ T cells and FACS-enriched TEMRA cells. Reverse transcription of roughly 0.45 to 1 ug RNA was performed with random hexamers. TCRdb re-derived calls from the immunoSEQ multiplex PCR reads in MiXCR, one entry per CDR3 protein. This table holds approximately 120,000 distinct CDR3 sequences, roughly 96% found once. V gave up 5 bases and J gave up 0 bases, with 16 bases separating them. The length of the CDR3 is 17 residues. The V gene's germline CDR1 is SNHLY and CDR2 FYNNEI.

This clonotype originated in a human donor in good health. The sequencing input was CD4+ T cells from PBMCs. This rearrangement joins TRBV2 to TRBJ2-2, with D unclear. The CDR3 is CASSLYRTRTNTGELFF. CDR3 nucleotide sequence: TGTGCCAGCAGTTTATATCGGACCCGGACGAACACCGGGGAGCTGTTTTTT.